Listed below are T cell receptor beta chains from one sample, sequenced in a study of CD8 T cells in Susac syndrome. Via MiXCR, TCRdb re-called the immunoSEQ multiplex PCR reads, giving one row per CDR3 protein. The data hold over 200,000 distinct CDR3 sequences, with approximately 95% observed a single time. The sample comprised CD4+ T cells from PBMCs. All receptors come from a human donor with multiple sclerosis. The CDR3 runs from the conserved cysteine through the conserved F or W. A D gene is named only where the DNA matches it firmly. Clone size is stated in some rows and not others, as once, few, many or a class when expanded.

CASRGAETNYGYTF TGTGCCAGCAGGGGGGCAGAAACAAACTATGGCTACACCTTC TRBJ1-2 TRBV7-9 . once
CASSQMGQGVGELFF TGTGCCAGCAGCCAGATGGGACAGGGTGTCGGGGAGCTGTTTTTT TRBJ2-2 TRBV7-2 TRBD1 .
CASSTGRQSGYTF TGTGCCAGCAGCACAGGACGACAGAGCGGCTACACCTTC TRBJ1-2 TRBV11-2 . .
CASSLGASTDTQYF TGTGCCAGCAGTTTGGGAGCTAGCACAGATACGCAGTATTTT TRBJ2-3 TRBV7-9 . .
CSARDGAGAGNEQFF TGCAGTGCTAGAGATGGAGCGGGGGCAGGGAATGAGCAGTTCTTC TRBJ2-1 TRBV20-1 TRBD2 .
CAWSVSGNYGYTF TGTGCCTGGAGTGTATCCGGAAACTATGGCTACACCTTC TRBJ1-2 TRBV30 . .
CASSLRGTRETQYF TGTGCCAGCAGTTTACGCGGAACGAGGGAGACCCAGTACTTC TRBJ2-5 TRBV27 . .
CASSPPDRNEQFF TGTGCCAGCTCACCACCGGATCGCAATGAGCAGTTCTTC TRBJ2-1 TRBV18 . .
CASSQQLDNEQFF TGTGCCAGCAGCCAACAGCTTGACAATGAGCAGTTCTTC TRBJ2-1 TRBV14 . .
CASSLFLAKGDTQYF TGTGCCAGCAGCTTATTCCTAGCAAAAGGAGATACGCAGTATTTT TRBJ2-3 TRBV7-9 . .
CASRTPRGVETQYF TGTGCCAGCAGGACCCCTCGGGGCGTGGAGACCCAGTACTTC TRBJ2-5 TRBV2 . once
CSGVTTGGSEAFF TGCAGCGGCGTAACCACAGGGGGCTCTGAAGCTTTCTTT TRBJ1-1 TRBV29-1 TRBD1 .
CSVGRQGVEANYGYTF TGCAGCGTTGGGCGACAGGGGGTCGAAGCTAACTATGGCTACACCTTC TRBJ1-2 TRBV29-1 TRBD1 .
CASSFVEQNNEQFF TGTGCCAGCAGTTTCGTGGAACAGAACAATGAGCAGTTCTTC TRBJ2-1 TRBV12-3/TRBV12-4 . .
CATRPTRNTGELFF TGCGCCACCCGGCCGACACGGAACACCGGGGAGCTGTTTTTT TRBJ2-2 TRBV5-1 . .
CSVMTGNTEAFF TGCAGCGTCATGACAGGGAACACTGAAGCTTTCTTT TRBJ1-1 TRBV29-1 . .
CASSLGPDRSYNEQFF TGCGCCAGCAGCTTGGGCCCGGACAGGTCCTACAATGAGCAGTTCTTC TRBJ2-1 TRBV5-1 TRBD1 .
CASSKGLAGGTDTQYF TGTGCCAGCAGTAAGGGACTAGCGGGGGGCACAGATACGCAGTATTTT TRBJ2-3 TRBV25-1 TRBD2 .
CASNRDGNTEAFF TGTGCCAGTAACCGGGACGGAAACACTGAAGCTTTCTTT TRBJ1-1 TRBV19 . .
CASRDGAKSYEQYF TGTGCCAGCAGGGACGGCGCCAAATCCTACGAGCAGTACTTC TRBJ2-7 TRBV28 . .
CASSPPGTGGAPLHF TGTGCCAGCAGTCCCCCCGGGACAGGAGGTGCACCCCTCCACTTT TRBJ1-6 TRBV25-1 TRBD1 .
CASSPPGSYTDTQYF TGTGCCAGCAGCCCTCCAGGGTCCTACACAGATACGCAGTATTTT TRBJ2-3 TRBV12-3/TRBV12-4 . .
CASSEAGGQETQYF TGTGCCAGCAGCGAAGCGGGGGGCCAAGAGACCCAGTACTTC TRBJ2-5 TRBV9 TRBD2 .
CASSLDGTAYGYTF TGCGCCAGCAGCTTAGATGGGACGGCTTATGGCTACACCTTC TRBJ1-2 TRBV5-1 . .
CASKGDTREKLFF TGTGCCAGTAAAGGGGACACCAGGGAAAAACTGTTTTTT TRBJ1-4 TRBV19 . once
CASSLSGRQTEAFF TGTGCCAGCAGTTTATCCGGGCGCCAGACTGAAGCTTTCTTT TRBJ1-1 TRBV12-3/TRBV12-4 . .
CSARPKADTQYF TGCAGTGCAAGACCCAAAGCAGATACGCAGTATTTT TRBJ2-3 TRBV20-1 . .
CASSNIGRGLSSYNEQFF TGTGCCAGCAGCAACATAGGCCGGGGGCTCAGCTCCTACAATGAGCAGTTCTTC TRBJ2-1 TRBV3-1 . once
CSVGKGGADTQYF TGCAGCGTTGGTAAGGGGGGCGCAGATACGCAGTATTTT TRBJ2-3 TRBV29-1 . .
CASSETGRGNEQFF TGCGCCAGCAGCGAGACAGGGAGAGGAAATGAGCAGTTCTTC TRBJ2-1 TRBV5-1 TRBD1 once
CASSPGRGPKLFF TGTGCCAGCAGCCCGGGGAGAGGGCCAAAACTGTTTTTT TRBJ1-4 TRBV4-2 . .
CASSTHLSDQETQYF TGTGCCAGCAGCACACACCTCAGCGACCAAGAGACCCAGTACTTC TRBJ2-5 TRBV9 . .
CASSEAVAMLGTEAFF TGTGCCAGCAGTGAAGCGGTTGCGATGTTGGGCACTGAAGCTTTCTTT TRBJ1-1 TRBV2 . .
CASSYRQEKNIQYF TGTGCCAGCAGTTACCGACAGGAAAAAAACATTCAGTACTTC TRBJ2-4 TRBV6-2/TRBV6-3 . .
CSALGRPNYEQYF TGCAGCGCCCTAGGACGCCCTAACTACGAGCAGTACTTC TRBJ2-7 TRBV29-1 . .
CASSQRGYTF TGTGCCAGCAGTCAGAGGGGCTACACCTTC TRBJ1-2 TRBV2 . .
CSVEGGATEAFF TGCAGCGTTGAAGGGGGCGCCACTGAAGCTTTCTTT TRBJ1-1 TRBV29-1 . .
CASSQGQSYEQYF TGTGCCAGCAGCCAGGGACAGAGCTACGAGCAGTACTTC TRBJ2-7 TRBV7-8 TRBD1 .
CSARVHTEAFF TGCAGTGCTAGAGTTCACACTGAAGCTTTCTTT TRBJ1-1 TRBV20-1 . .
CASRLSGTAPEKLFF TGTGCCAGCAGGCTGTCCGGGACAGCGCCTGAAAAACTGTTTTTT TRBJ1-4 TRBV2 TRBD1 .
CASSPYTGTTYNEQFF TGTGCCAGCAGCCCCTACACCGGGACTACCTACAATGAGCAGTTCTTC TRBJ2-1 TRBV3-1 TRBD2 .
CAWSEPGTQFF TGTGCCTGGAGTGAGCCGGGAACGCAGTTCTTC TRBJ2-1 TRBV30 . .
CSVSRDVNEKLFF TGCAGCGTATCCCGGGACGTTAATGAAAAACTGTTTTTT TRBJ1-4 TRBV29-1 . .
CAWTANYGYTF TGTGCCTGGACAGCTAACTATGGCTACACCTTC TRBJ1-2 TRBV30 . .
CASSPPSVPYEQYF TGTGCCAGCAGCCCCCCAAGCGTCCCCTACGAGCAGTACTTC TRBJ2-7 TRBV3-1 . .